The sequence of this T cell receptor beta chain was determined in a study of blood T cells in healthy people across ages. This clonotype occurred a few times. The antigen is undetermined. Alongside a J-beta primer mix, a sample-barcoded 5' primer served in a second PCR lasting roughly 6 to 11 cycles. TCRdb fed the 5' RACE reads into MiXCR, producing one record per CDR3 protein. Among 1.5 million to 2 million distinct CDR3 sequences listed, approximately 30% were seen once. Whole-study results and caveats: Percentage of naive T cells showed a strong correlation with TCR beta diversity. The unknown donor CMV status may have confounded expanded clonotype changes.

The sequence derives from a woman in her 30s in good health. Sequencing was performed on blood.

The CDR3 is CSASGEATYEQYF. CDR3 nucleotides: TGCAGTGCTAGCGGGGAGGCCACCTACGAGCAGTACTTC. The chain carries TRBV20-1 and TRBJ2-7; D possibly corresponds to TRBD2 (6 bases). Germline V gene sequence: CDR1 DFQATT, CDR2 SNEGSKA (reference sequence). This CDR3 is 13 amino acids long. V lost 3 bases and J 2 bases, leaving 11 bases between the germline ends.